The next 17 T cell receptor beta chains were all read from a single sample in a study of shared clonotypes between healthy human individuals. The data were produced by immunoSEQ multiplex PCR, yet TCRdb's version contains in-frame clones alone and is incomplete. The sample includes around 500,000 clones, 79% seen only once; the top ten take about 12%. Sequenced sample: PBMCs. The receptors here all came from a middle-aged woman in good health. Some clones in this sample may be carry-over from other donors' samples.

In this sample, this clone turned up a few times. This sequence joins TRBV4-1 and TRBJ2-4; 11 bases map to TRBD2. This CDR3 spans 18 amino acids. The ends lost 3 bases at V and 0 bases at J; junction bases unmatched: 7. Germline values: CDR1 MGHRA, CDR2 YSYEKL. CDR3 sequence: CASSQRGLAALAKNIQYF. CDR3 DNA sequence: TGCGCCAGCAGCCAGAGGGGACTAGCGGCATTAGCCAAAAACATTCAGTACTTC.

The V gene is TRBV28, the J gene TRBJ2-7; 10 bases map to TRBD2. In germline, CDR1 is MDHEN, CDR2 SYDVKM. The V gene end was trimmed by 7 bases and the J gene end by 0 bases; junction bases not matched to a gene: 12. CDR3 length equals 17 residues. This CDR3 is CASIGASGRESSYEQYF. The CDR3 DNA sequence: TGTGCCAGCATAGGGGCTAGCGGGAGAGAGAGCTCCTACGAGCAGTACTTC. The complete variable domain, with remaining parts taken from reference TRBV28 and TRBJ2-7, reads DVKVTQSSRYLVKRTGEKVFLECVQDMDHENMFWYRQDPGLGLRLIYFSYDVKMKEKGDIPEGYSVSREKKERFSLILESASTNQTSMYLCASIGASGRESSYEQYFGPGTRLTVT.

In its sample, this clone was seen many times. In DNA, the CDR3 is TGTGCCAGCAGCCTTTCGAAGTACGGACTAGCGGGCCCCTACAATGAGCAGTTCTTC. This encodes CASSLSKYGLAGPYNEQFF. The gene calls are TRBV4-2 and TRBJ2-1; TRBD2 agrees at 11 bases. The germline gives CDR1 LGHNA, CDR2 YNFKEQ. The junction had 13 bases not matched to a gene; V was cut back by 4 bases and J by 2 bases. This CDR3 region has 19 residues.

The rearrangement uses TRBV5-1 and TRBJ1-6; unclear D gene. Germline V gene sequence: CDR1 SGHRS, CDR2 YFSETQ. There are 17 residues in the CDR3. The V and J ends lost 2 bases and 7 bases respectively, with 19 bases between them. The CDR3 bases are TGCGCCAGCAGCTTTACACCGCGCGGGGATAACAATTCACCCCTCCACTTT. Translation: CASSFTPRGDNNSPLHF. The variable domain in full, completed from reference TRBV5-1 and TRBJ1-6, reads KAGVTQTPRYLIKTRGQQVTLSCSPISGHRSVSWYQQTPGQGLQFLFEYFSETQRNKGNFPGRFSGRQFSNSRSEMNVSTLELGDSALYLCASSFTPRGDNNSPLHFGNGTRLTVT.

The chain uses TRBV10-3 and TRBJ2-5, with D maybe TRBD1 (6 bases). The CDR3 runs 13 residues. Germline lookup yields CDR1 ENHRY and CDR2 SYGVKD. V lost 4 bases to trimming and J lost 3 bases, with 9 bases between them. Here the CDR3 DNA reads TGTGCCATCAGTGCTTCAGGGGAAGAGACCCAGTACTTC. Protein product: CAISASGEETQYF.

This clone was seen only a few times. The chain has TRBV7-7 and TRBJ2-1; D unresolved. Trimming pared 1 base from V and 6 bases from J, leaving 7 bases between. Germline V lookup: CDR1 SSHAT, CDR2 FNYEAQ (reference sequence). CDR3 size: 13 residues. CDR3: CASSLGVVNEQFF. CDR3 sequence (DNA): TGTGCCAGCAGCTTAGGGGTAGTCAATGAGCAGTTCTTC.

This CDR3 is CASSLAFDMLSGNTIYF. CDR3 DNA: TGCGCCAGCAGCTTGGCCTTTGACATGCTCTCTGGAAACACCATATATTTT. The chain carries TRBV5-1 and TRBJ1-3; no definite D call. Germline V gives CDR1 SGHRS, CDR2 YFSETQ. The V gene lost 0 bases and the J gene lost 0 bases, with 13 bases spanning the gap. CDR3 length: 17 amino acids. The whole variable domain, filled in from reference TRBV5-1 and TRBJ1-3, reads KAGVTQTPRYLIKTRGQQVTLSCSPISGHRSVSWYQQTPGQGLQFLFEYFSETQRNKGNFPGRFSGRQFSNSRSEMNVSTLELGDSALYLCASSLAFDMLSGNTIYFGEGSWLTVV.

CDR3 residues: CASSRLDSYEQYF. CDR3 in DNA: TGTGCCAGTAGTCGCCTAGACTCCTACGAGCAGTACTTC. This chain joins TRBV19 and TRBJ2-7; D not resolved. This CDR3 comprises 13 residues. The V end lost 5 bases, the J end lost 0 bases, and 8 bases lay between the germline ends. Germline CDR1 reads LNHDA; CDR2 reads SQIVND (reference sequence).

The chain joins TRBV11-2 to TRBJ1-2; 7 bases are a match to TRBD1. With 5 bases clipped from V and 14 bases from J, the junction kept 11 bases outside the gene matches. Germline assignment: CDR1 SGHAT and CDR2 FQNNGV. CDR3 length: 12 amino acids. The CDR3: CASSTSWDRKTF. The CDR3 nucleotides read TGTGCCAGCAGCACTAGCTGGGACAGAAAGACCTTC.

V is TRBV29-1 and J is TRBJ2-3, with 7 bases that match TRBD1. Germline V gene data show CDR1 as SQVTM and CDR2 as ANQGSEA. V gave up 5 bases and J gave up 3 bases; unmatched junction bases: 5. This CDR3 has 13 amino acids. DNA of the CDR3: TGCAGCGTTCCCCAGGGGGTGACAGATACGCAGTATTTT. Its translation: CSVPQGVTDTQYF.

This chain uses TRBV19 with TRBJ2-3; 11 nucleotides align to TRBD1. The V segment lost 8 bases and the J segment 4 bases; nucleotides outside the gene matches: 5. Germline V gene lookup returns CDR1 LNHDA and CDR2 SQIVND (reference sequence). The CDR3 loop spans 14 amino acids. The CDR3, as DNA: TGTGCCAGTCGGGACAGGGGGAGGTCAGATACGCAGTATTTT. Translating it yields CASRDRGRSDTQYF.

CDR3 in amino acids: CASSLRENTEAFF. As DNA, the CDR3 is TGTGCCAGCAGCTTGCGGGAGAACACTGAAGCTTTCTTT. The chain links TRBV5-6 to TRBJ1-1; no clear D. V lost 1 base to trimming and J lost 1 base, with 5 bases between them. CDR3 length equals 13 residues. Per the germline V gene, CDR1 is SGHDT and CDR2 is YYEEEE.

CDR3 bases: TGTGCCTGGAGTGTGGGGCTCGGGACAGGGGGACGCACTGAAGCTTTCTTT. Translation: CAWSVGLGTGGRTEAFF. This sequence joins TRBV30 and TRBJ1-1; 11 bases match TRBD1. The CDR3 spans 17 residues. V lost 0 bases and J lost 4; bases outside the gene matches: 10. Germline V gives CDR1 GTSNPN, CDR2 SVGIG (reference sequence).

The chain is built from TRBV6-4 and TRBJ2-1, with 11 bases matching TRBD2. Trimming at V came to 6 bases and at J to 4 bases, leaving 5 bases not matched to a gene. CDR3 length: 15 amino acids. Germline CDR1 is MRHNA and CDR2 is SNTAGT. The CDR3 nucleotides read TGTGCCAGCAGCCGCGGGACTAGCGGATACAATGAGCAGTTCTTC. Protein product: CASSRGTSGYNEQFF.

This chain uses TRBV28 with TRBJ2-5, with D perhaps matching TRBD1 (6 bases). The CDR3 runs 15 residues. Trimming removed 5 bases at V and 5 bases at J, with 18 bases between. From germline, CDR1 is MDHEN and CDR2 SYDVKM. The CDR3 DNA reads TGTGCCAGCAGTACCCACGACAGGTTCGCCGAGACCCAGTACTTC. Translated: CASSTHDRFAETQYF.

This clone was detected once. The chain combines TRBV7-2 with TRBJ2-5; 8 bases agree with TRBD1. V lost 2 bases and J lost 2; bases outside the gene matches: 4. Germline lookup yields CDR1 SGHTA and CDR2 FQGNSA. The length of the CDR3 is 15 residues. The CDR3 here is CASSLSGDRQETQYF. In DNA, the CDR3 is TGTGCCAGCAGCTTATCGGGGGACAGGCAAGAGACCCAGTACTTC.

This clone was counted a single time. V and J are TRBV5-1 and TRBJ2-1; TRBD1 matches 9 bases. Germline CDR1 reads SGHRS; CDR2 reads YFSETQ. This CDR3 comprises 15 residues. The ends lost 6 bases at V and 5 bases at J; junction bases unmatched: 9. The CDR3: CASKAGTGNHNEQFF. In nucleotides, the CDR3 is TGCGCCAGCAAAGCCGGGACAGGGAACCACAATGAGCAGTTCTTC.